This paragraph reports one T cell receptor beta chain. Original processing methods: Reference gene primer amplification in the assay estimated nucleated cell counts. Profiling relied on immunoSEQ multiplex PCR, and the TCRdb table lists in-frame clones only, not all of them. V and J calls and clone size come straight from that table; D and trimming were deduced from the DNA. The table includes approximately 210,000 clones, 84% detected once. This sample is part of a study of blood T cell repertoires in COVID-19. Study-wide background: Researchers got acute and convalescent COVID-19 samples from the United States, Italy and Spain. PBMCs, B-cell-depleted T cells, or T cells provided the cDNA or gDNA that made up the material.

The V gene lost 0 bases and the J gene lost 0 bases, with 13 bases spanning the gap. This CDR3 is 17 amino acids long. Per the germline V gene, CDR1 is SGHRS and CDR2 is YFSETQ. The V and J genes are TRBV5-1 and TRBJ2-1; D may be TRBD2 (5 bases). The receptor's source is a woman in her fifties or sixties with active or convalescent COVID-19. The sample comprised peripheral blood. In nucleotides, the CDR3 is TGCGCCAGCAGCTTGGGTGAGGGAGCCTTCTCCTACAATGAGCAGTTCTTC. Encoded protein: CASSLGEGAFSYNEQFF.